This TCR beta chain was sequenced for a study of regulatory T cells in long-lasting Graves disease. Notes on the study in general: Persistent cases favored TRBV28, TRBJ1-2 and TRBJ2-5.

Sequencing libraries for TCR beta were prepared with iRepertoire HTBI primers and Arm-PCR of CDR3 regions. TCRdb reanalysed the multiplex PCR reads using MiXCR and keeps one entry per CDR3 protein. Of about 470,000 distinct CDR3 sequences in the sample, more than 13% were seen once. The length of the CDR3 is 15 residues. Germline V gene sequence: CDR1 MGHRA, CDR2 YSYEKL. V gave up 0 bases and J gave up 4 bases, with 12 bases separating them. The sample's time point: newly diagnosed GD, antithyroid drugs for less than 3 months. From RNA extracted from PBMCs, the TCR library was made. As concerns this clonotype: Its antigen is not identified.

These same records also appear under a second study, on T cells in Graves' hyperthyroidism and ophthalmopathy.

The V gene is TRBV4-1, the J gene TRBJ2-5; D might be TRBD2 (7 bases). Sequencing used peripheral blood mononuclear cells (PBMCs), obtained at new diagnosis, from a patient treated with antithyroid drugs. This TCR came from a woman in her twenties or thirties with Graves disease. The chain's CDR3 is CASSQDRGGRETQYF. The CDR3 DNA reads as TGCGCCAGCAGCCAAGATAGGGGGGGCCGAGAGACCCAGTACTTC.